This entry features one TCR beta chain sequence. Its cognate antigen has yet to be identified. Base qualities are not recorded, but no much larger clone differs from it by a single base. Including the terminal cysteine and phenylalanine, the CDR3 comprises 14 residues. The kept DNA is CDR3 alone, 42 bases in frame from the first base. Trimming takes 7 bases off V and 1 base off J; junction bases not matched to a gene: 6. The germline V gene gives CDR1 as MDHEN and CDR2 as SYDVKM. Collaborating institutions collected whole blood in K2EDTA tubes following their own protocols. Collaborator samples were shipped for TCRbeta analysis as frozen whole blood, isolated PBMCs, or DNA extracted from either sample type. The sample originates from a study of blood T cell repertoires in COVID-19 (TCRdb year 2020). Context from the whole study: Collaborator samples came from the United States, Italy and Spain and covered acute and convalescent phases of COVID-19. The prospective study material was composed of cDNA or gDNA derived from T cells, B-cell-depleted T cells, or PBMCs. Deeply sampled blood TCRbeta repertoires from subjects exposed to, actively infected with, or recovered from COVID-19 were included in the dataset. The repertoires were released in a freely available public database meant as a resource for research on the immune response to SARS-CoV-2. Samples were obtained from the ongoing ImmuneRACE study (first 160 participants) and from approximately 1,200 subjects provided by 6 global collaborators. A de-identified subject ID, COVID-19 status, age in years and sex were almost always included in the sample metadata. Where available, HLA class I and class II types were taken from metadata supplied by the sample provider and were not determined by assay-based typing.

The immunoSEQ Assay, a bias-controlled multiplex PCR, was used to amplify TCRbeta CDR3 regions from genomic DNA. On the authors' methods: Within the assay, amplification of reference gene primers was used to estimate how many nucleated cells each sample contained. To quantify the absolute abundance of each unique TCRbeta CDR3 rearrangement, sequence reads were collapsed and filtered. For each sample, productive Simpson clonality was calculated as the square root of Simpson's diversity index across productive rearrangements. TCRdb obtained this table from immuneACCESS and retained in-frame rearrangements with V and J assigned. These tables miss some clones; where compared with another copy, unresolved V genes account for less than half of the shortfall, and the remainder is unexplained. V and J calls and clone size are given by that table; D and trimming were obtained from the DNA. The table for this sample lists approximately 92,000 clones; roughly 82% of them were counted only once. Together, the top ten hold under 20% of the sample.

The paper as a whole reports these results and caveats: Clinical and demographic metadata were provided uncurated, with the amount varying by source and participant.

This chain joins TRBV28 to TRBJ2-5, with 7 central nucleotides matching TRBD1. The TCR comes from a man older than 75 with acute or convalescent COVID-19. Sequenced sample: peripheral blood. CDR3 region: CASTYEGAQETQYF. The DNA sequence reads TGTGCCAGCACCTACGAGGGGGCCCAAGAGACCCAGTACTTC.